The clone carrying this TCR beta chain has only a few counts. This specimen belongs to a study of identical twins. TCRdb reanalysed the 5' RACE reads using MiXCR and keeps one entry per CDR3 protein. The data show under 300,000 distinct CDR3 sequences, with 5.5% to 7.5% seen just once and about 14% held by the top ten. Germline V gene data show CDR1 as LGHNA and CDR2 as YSLEER. V was shortened by 4 bases and J by 5 bases, with 20 bases between the two germline ends. The CDR3 contains 17 residues. The same data also contributed to another study, on T cells expressing NK-cell markers.

The sequence was obtained from a woman in her late teens or twenties in good health. Sequenced sample: CD8+ T cells sorted from blood. The chain employs TRBV4-3 and TRBJ2-2; D perhaps matches TRBD1 (6 bases). The CDR3 DNA reads TGCGCCAGCAGCCCAGGGGTCGGGCAGGGAAGGACCGGGGAGCTGTTTTTT. Amino acids: CASSPGVGQGRTGELFF.